This TCR beta chain is from a study of CXCR3-negative and CXCR3-positive naive CD8 T cells (dated by TCRdb to between 2018 and 2021). Background on the whole study: Some 150 million TRB reads were obtained in total, roughly 1.5 +/- 0.3 million reads per library. Diversity and physicochemical repertoire analyses covered about a dozen donors pooled from two independent experiments. Naive subsets from roughly 5 donors and memory cells from 3 donors were included in the TRBV-TRBJ cluster analysis.

The study at large found these results: Because surface CD5, which is linked to self-reactivity in mice, was comparable between the naive subsets, TCR interaction strength was also inferred from TRB CDR3 physicochemical properties. TRBV-TRBJ usage was similar between naive CXCR3-negative and CXCR3-positive cells from the same donor, while memory cells showed distinct patterns. Freshly isolated PBMCs were used for most assays because CXCR3 expression went down partially after cryopreservation. Both naive subsets had comparably high repertoire diversity, while memory CD8+ T cells had much lower repertoire diversity. Compared with CXCR3-negative naive cells, CXCR3-positive naive cells had TRB CDR3s with higher hydrophobicity (lower Kidera factor 4), lower energy, and higher strength and volume indices.

The listed sequencing device is NextSeq 550. The Human TCR Profiling Kit (MiLaboratory) was used to make UMI-labeled 5' RACE TRB cDNA libraries. The full amount of extracted RNA was used for cDNA synthesis, and the full amount of resulting cDNA was used for PCR amplification. Libraries were prepared in parallel with an identical number of PCR cycles. The authors' pipeline ran thus. With a requirement of at least two reads per UMI, MIGEC and MiXCR extracted about 50,000 +/- 10,000 unique UMI-labeled TRB cDNA molecules per library. On average, roughly 40,000 +/- 10,000 functional in-frame TRB CDR3 nucleotide clonotypes lacking stop codons were found per library. After each sample was downsampled to 5000 UMI-labeled TRB molecules, VDJtools was used to calculate diversity metrics such as normalized Shannon-Wiener and Chao1. Clonotype-size-weighted physicochemical properties of the central five CDR3 residues (interaction energy, strength, volume and Kidera factor 4) were computed in VDJtools. Each entry corresponds to one CDR3 protein sequence from reads that TCRdb reprocessed, and DNA is not given. The V and J calls come from TCRdb's annotation, not from the publication. The data table for this sample lists some 150,000 distinct CDR3 sequences. In total, the top ten clones hold over 0.25% of the sample.

Each CD8+ T cell subset was flow-sorted in triplicate, and a few hundred thousand cells per subset were placed directly into RLT lysis buffer. To keep memory contaminants out, a stringent definition of naive CD8+ T cells was applied: CD45RO-CCR7+CD27+CD95-. Standard density gradient centrifugation was used to isolate peripheral blood mononuclear cells from buffy coats. Naive CXCR3-negative and CXCR3-positive CD8+ T cells were flow-sorted using a FACSAria III. Total RNA was extracted from sorted cells with an RNeasy Mini Kit. Comment on this clonotype: The antigen it recognizes is unknown.

The CDR1 and CDR2 encoded by the germline V gene are MDHEN and SYDVKM. From the cysteine through the phenylalanine, the CDR3 covers 13 amino acids. DNA for this receptor is not on file. Specimen: naive CXCR3+ CD8+ T cells from blood. Explained via the paper, the cell subset or site label denotes: CD45RO-CCR7+CD27+CD95- naive CD8+ T cells expressing CXCR3 (TNR3+). Recombination linked TRBV28 to TRBJ2-1; the TCRdb D gene call, TRBD1, has no DNA to confirm it. The receptor comes from a human donor in good health. Some clones in this sample may be carry-over from other donors' samples. The encoded CDR3 is CAVFQGDYNEQFF.